What follows describes a single T cell receptor (beta chain). Its antigen is unknown. Sequence at one end of the junction differs from germline and may be a read error. CDR3 length: 13 residues. The germline V gene encodes CDR1 MGHRA and CDR2 YSYEKL. This sample is part of a study of tumor-infiltrating lymphocytes in primary liver carcinoma. Study-level information: T1-T3 N0M0 was the stage of the tumors, which were about 4 to 10 cm across. The study's findings and limits: Tumor specimens were characterized by a significantly higher top-250-clone fraction than blood (p = 0.039).

Production of TCR beta cDNA used around 0.45 ug total RNA together with a constant-region primer. Library construction for TCR beta comprised three nested multiplex PCR rounds performed with slightly modified ARM-PCR. Each of the first two PCR rounds ran approximately 10 cycles with TRBV1-TRBV30 forward and C-beta reverse primers. MiXCR was run by TCRdb on the multiplex PCR reads, yielding one entry per CDR3 protein. The sample lists 30,000 to 35,000 distinct CDR3 sequences, about 82% occurring once. Unsorted bulk tissue (about 18-32 mg) underwent RNA and DNA co-extraction. Surgeons treated the primary liver carcinoma of the patients by surgical resection.

The chain joins TRBV4-1 to TRBJ2-3, with D hard to call. Sequencing input: liver tumor tissue from sampling region 5. This sample's subset: tumor region T5, tumor centre. The clonotype originates from a man aged 35-49 years with primary liver carcinoma and hepatitis B virus infection. The CDR3 nucleotides read TGCGCTAGCAGCCACCCTAGCACAGATACGCAGTATTTT. Amino acid sequence: CASSHPSTDTQYF.